This T cell receptor beta chain originates from a study of T-cell reconstitution after alpha-beta-depleted transplantation in children. A remark on this clonotype: Its target is not known.

Regarding the study as a whole: Newly produced T cells mostly accounted for T-cell counts and diversity one year post-transplant. At around two months after transplant, the alpha-beta T cells were reportedly derived from several hundred expanded clones that came from non-depleted graft cells.

The TCRbeta library was prepared with unique molecular identifiers. MiXCR was run by TCRdb on the PCR reads, yielding one entry per CDR3 protein. The table has 98,000 or so distinct CDR3 sequences, around a quarter seen once. The CDR3 has 15 amino acids. V dropped 3 bases and J dropped 5; count of bases not matched to a gene: 5. The sample in question was PBMCs, obtained before TCRalphabeta/CD19-depleted stem cell transplant. The origin of this receptor is a boy aged 2 to 9 with acute lymphoblastic leukemia, due to receive a stem cell transplant. The chain combines TRBV12-3 or TRBV12-4 with TRBJ2-1, with 9 bases identical to TRBD2. For the CDR3, the DNA is TGTGCCAGCAGTTTTATGACTAGCGGCAACAATGAGCAGTTCTTC. It encodes CASSFMTSGNNEQFF.